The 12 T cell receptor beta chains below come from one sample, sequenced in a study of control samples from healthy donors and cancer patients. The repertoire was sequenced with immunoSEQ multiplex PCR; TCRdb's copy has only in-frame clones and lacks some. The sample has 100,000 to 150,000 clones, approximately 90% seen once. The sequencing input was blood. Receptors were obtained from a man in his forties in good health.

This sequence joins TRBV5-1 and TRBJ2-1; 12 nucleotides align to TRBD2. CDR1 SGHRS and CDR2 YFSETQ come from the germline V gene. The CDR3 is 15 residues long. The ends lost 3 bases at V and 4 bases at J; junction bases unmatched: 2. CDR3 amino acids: CASSYGLAGYNEQFF. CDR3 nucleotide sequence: TGCGCCAGCAGCTATGGACTAGCGGGGTACAATGAGCAGTTCTTC.

CDR3 nucleotide sequence: TGCAGTGCTAGTAAGGGGACCAACGTCCTGACTTTC. This codes for CSASKGTNVLTF. The chain links TRBV20-1 to TRBJ2-6; TRBD1 might be the D (5 bases). Between the trimmed V and J ends, which lost 3 bases and 8 bases, there was a span of 8 bases. CDR3 length equals 12 residues. The germline V gene has CDR1 DFQATT and CDR2 SNEGSKA (reference sequence).

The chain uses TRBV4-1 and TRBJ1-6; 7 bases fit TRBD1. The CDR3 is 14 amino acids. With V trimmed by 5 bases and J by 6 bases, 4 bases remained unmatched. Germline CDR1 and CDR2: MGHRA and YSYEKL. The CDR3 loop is CASSFRQGNSPLHF. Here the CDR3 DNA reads TGCGCCAGCAGCTTTCGACAGGGTAATTCACCCCTCCACTTT.

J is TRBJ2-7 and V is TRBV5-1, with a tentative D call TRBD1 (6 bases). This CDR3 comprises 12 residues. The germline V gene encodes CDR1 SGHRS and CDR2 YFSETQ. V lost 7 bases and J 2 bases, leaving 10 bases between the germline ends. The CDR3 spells CASSDSAYEQYF. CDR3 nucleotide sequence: TGCGCCAGCTCGGACAGCGCCTACGAGCAGTACTTC.

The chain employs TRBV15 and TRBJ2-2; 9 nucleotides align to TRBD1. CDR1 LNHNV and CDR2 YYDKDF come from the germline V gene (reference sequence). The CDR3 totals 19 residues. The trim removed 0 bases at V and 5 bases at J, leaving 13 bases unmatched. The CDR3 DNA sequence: TGTGCCACCAGCAGAGAGAAACAAGGACAGGGGCGGACGACCGGGGAGCTGTTTTTT. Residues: CATSREKQGQGRTTGELFF.

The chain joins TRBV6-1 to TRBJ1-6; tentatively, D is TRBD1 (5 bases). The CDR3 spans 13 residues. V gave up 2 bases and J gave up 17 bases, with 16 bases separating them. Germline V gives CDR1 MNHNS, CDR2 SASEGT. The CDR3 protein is CASSESGAGRFHF. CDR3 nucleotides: TGTGCCAGCAGTGAATCGGGCGCAGGGAGGTTCCACTTT.

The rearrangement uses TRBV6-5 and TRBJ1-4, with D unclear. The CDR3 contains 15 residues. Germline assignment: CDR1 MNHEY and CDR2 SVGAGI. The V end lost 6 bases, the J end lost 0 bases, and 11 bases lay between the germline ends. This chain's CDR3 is CASSPAGATNEKLFF. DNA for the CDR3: TGTGCCAGCAGCCCCGCCGGGGCAACTAATGAAAAACTGTTTTTT.

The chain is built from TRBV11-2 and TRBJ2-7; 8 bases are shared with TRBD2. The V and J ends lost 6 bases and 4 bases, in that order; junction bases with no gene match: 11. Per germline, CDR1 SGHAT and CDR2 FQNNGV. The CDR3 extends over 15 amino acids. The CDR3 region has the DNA TGTGCCAGCAGGGCTACTAGCGGAGGCCTATACGAGCAGTACTTC. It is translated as CASRATSGGLYEQYF.

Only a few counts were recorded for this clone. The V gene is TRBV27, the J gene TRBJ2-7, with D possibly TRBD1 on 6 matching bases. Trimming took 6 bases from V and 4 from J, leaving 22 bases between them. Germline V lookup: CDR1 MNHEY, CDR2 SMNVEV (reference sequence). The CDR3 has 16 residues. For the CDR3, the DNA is TGTGCCAGCAGCCCTTGGACAGTAGTTAATAGGTACGAGCAGTACTTC. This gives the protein CASSPWTVVNRYEQYF.

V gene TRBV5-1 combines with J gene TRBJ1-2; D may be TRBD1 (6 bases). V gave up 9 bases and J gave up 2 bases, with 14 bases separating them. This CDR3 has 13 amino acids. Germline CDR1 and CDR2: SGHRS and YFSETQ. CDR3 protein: CATATGQNYGYTF. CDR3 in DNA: TGCGCCACCGCAACCGGACAGAACTATGGCTACACCTTC.

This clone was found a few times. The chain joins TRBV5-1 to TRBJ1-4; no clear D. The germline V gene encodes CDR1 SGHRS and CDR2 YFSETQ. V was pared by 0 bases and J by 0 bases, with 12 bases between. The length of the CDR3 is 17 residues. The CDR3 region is CASSLDGRLATNEKLFF. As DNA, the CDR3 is TGCGCCAGCAGCTTGGACGGACGGCTTGCAACTAATGAAAAACTGTTTTTT.

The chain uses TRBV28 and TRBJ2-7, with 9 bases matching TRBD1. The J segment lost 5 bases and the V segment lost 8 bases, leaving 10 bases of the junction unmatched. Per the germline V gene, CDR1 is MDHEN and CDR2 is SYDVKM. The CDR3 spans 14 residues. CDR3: CASQPLGQGHEQYF. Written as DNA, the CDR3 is TGTGCCAGCCAACCTTTAGGACAGGGGCACGAGCAGTACTTC.